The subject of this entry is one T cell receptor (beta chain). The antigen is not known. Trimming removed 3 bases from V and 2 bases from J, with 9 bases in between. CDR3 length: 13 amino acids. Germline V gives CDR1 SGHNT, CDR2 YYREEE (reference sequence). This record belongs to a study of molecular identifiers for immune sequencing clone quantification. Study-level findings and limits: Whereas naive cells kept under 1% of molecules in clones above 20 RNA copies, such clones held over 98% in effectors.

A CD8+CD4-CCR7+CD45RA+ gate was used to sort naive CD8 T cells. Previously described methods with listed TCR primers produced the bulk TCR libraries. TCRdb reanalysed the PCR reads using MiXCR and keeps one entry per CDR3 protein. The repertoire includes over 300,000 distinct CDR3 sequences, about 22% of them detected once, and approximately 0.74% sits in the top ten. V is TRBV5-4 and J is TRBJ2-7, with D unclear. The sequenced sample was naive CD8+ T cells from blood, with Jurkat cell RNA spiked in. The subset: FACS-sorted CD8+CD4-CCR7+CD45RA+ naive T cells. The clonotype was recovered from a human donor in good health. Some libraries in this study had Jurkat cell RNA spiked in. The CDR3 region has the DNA TGTGCCAGCAGCTGTCCTAGTGCCTACGAGCAGTACTTC. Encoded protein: CASSCPSAYEQYF.